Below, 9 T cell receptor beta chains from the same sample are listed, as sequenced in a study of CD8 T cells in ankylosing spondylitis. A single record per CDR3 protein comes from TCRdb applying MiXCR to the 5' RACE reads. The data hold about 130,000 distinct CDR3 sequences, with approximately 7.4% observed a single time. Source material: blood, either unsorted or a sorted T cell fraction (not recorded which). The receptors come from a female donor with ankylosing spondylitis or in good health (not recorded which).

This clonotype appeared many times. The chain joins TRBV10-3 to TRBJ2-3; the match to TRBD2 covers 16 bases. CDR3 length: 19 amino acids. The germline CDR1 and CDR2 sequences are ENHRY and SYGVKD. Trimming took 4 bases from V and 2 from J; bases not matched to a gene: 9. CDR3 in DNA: TGTGCCATCAGTGGACCGGGGACTAGCGGGGGGGCCATCACAGATACGCAGTATTTT. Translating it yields CAISGPGTSGGAITDTQYF.

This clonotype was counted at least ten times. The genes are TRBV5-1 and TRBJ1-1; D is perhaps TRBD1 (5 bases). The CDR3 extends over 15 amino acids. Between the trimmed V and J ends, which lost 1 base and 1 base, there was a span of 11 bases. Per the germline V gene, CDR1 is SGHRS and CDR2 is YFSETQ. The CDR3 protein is CASSLRVTGNTEAFF. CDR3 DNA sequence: TGCGCCAGCAGCTTGCGTGTCACAGGGAACACTGAAGCTTTCTTT.

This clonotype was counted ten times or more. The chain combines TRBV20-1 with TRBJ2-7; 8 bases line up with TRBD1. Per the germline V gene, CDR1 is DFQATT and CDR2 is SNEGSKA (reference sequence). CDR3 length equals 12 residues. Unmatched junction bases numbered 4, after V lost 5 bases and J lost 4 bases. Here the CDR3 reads CSAPRQGYEQYF. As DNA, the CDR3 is TGCAGTGCTCCGAGACAGGGGTACGAGCAGTACTTC.

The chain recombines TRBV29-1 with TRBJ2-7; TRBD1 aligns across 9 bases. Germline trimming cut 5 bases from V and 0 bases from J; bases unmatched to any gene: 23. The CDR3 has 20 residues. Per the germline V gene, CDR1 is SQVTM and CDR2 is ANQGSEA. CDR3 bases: TGCAGCGTTTTACCCTCTACAGGGGGCGGAACTTTGATTAGCTCCTACGAGCAGTACTTC. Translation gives CSVLPSTGGGTLISSYEQYF.

The CDR3 reads CASSPGLGSGELFF. In nucleotides, the CDR3 is TGTGCCAGCAGCCCCGGTCTGGGCTCCGGGGAGCTGTTTTTT. The V call is TRBV5-5, the J call TRBJ2-2; D remains ambiguous. The V end was cut by 4 bases, the J end by 6 bases, with 13 bases between. Per germline, CDR1 SGHKS and CDR2 YYEKEE (reference sequence). The CDR3 consists of 14 residues. Combining the CDR3 with reference TRBV5-5 and TRBJ2-2 gives the whole variable domain DAGVTQSPTHLIKTRGQQVTLRCSPISGHKSVSWYQQVLGQGPQFIFQYYEKEERGRGNFPDRFSARQFPNYSSELNVNALLLGDSALYLCASSPGLGSGELFFGEGSRLTVL.

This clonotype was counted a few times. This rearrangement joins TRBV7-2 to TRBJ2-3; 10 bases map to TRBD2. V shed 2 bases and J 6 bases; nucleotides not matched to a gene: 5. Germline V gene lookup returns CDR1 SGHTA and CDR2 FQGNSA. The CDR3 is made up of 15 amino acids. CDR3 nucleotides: TGTGCCAGCAGCTTACTAGCGGGGGTTGGGGATACGCAGTATTTT. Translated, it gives CASSLLAGVGDTQYF. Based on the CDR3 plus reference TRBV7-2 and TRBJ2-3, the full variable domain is GAGVSQSPSNKVTEKGKDVELRCDPISGHTALYWYRQSLGQGLEFLIYFQGNSAPDKSGLPSDRFSAERTGGSVSTLTIQRTQQEDSAVYLCASSLLAGVGDTQYFGPGTRLTVL.

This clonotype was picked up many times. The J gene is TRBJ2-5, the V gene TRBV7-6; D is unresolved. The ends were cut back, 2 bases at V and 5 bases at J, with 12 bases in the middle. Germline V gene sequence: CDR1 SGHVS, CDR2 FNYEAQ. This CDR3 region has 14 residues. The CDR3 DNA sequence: TGTGCCAGCAGCTTAATTGCCCGGCCCGAGACCCAGTACTTC. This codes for CASSLIARPETQYF.

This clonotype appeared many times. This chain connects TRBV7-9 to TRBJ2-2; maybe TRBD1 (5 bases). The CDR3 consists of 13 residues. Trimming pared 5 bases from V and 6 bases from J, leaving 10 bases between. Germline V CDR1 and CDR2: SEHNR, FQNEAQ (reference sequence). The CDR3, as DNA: TGTGCCAGCAGCGTACAGGACCCCGGGGAGCTGTTTTTT. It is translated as CASSVQDPGELFF.

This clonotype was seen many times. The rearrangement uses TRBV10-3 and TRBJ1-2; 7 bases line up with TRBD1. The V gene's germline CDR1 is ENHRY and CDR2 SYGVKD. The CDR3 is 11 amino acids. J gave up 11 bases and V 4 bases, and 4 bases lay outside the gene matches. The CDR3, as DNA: TGTGCCATCAGTGCCCGGGACAGTTACACCTTC. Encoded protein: CAISARDSYTF.